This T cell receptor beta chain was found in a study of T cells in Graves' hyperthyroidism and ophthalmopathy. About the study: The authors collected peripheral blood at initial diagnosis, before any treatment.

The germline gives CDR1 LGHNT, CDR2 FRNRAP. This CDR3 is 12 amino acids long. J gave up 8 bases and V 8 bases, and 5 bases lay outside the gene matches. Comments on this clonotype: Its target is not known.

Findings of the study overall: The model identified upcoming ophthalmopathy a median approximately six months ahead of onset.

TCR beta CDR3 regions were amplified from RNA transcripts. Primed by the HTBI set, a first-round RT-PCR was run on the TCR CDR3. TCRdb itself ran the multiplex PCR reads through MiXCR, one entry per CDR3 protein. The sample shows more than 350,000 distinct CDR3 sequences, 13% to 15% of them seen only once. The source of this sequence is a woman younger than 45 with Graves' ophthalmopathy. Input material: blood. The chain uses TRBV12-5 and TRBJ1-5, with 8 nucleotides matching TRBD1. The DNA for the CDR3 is TGTGCTAGTCGACAGGGGAAAGAGCCCCAGCATTTT. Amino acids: CASRQGKEPQHF.